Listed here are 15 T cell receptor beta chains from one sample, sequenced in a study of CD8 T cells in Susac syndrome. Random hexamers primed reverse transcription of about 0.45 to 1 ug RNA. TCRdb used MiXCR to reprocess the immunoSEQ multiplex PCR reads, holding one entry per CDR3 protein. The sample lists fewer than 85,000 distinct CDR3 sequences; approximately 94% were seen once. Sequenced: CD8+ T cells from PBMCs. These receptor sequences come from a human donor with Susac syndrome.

The CDR3 DNA reads TGTGCCAGCAGCTCCCCTAGCAGTGCCTACGAGCAGTACTTC. This codes for CASSSPSSAYEQYF. V gene TRBV7-8 combines with J gene TRBJ2-7; D might be TRBD2 (5 bases). The germline V gene encodes CDR1 SGHVS and CDR2 FQNEAQ. V was clipped by 4 bases and J by 2 bases, with 12 bases between them. The CDR3 runs 14 residues.

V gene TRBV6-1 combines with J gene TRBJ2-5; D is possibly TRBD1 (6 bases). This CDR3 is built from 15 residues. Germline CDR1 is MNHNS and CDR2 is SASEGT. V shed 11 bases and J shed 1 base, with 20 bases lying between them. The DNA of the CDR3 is TGTGCCGGCGGTCGAGAGACAGGAGCCCAAGAGACCCAGTACTTC. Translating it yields CAGGRETGAQETQYF.

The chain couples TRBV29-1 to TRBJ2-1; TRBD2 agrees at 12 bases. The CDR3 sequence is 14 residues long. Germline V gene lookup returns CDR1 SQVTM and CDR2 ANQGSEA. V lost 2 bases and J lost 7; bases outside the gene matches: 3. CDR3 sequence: CSVESSGGDNEQFF. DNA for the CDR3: TGCAGCGTTGAATCTAGCGGGGGGGATAATGAGCAGTTCTTC.

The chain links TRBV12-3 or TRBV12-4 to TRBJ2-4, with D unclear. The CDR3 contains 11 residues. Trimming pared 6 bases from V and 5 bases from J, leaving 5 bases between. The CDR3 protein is CASRDQNIQYF. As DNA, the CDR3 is TGTGCCAGCAGGGACCAAAACATTCAGTACTTC.

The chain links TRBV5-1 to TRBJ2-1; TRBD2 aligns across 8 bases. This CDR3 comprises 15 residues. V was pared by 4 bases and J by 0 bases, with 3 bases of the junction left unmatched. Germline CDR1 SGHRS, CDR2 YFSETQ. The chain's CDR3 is CASSPSGYSYNEQFF. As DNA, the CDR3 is TGCGCCAGCAGCCCTAGCGGGTACTCCTACAATGAGCAGTTCTTC.

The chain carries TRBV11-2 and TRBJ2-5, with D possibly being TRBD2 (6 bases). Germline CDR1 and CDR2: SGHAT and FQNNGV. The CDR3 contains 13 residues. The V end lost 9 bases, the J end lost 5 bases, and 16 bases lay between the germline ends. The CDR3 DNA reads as TGTGCCAGTCAAGTTTGGGGGGATGAGACCCAGTACTTC. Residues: CASQVWGDETQYF.

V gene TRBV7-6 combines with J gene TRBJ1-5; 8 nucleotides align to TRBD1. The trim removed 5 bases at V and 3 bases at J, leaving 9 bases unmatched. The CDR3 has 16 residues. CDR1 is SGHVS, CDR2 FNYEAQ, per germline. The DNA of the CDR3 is TGTGCCAGCAGCCGAGGACAGGGAGGTCCCAATCAGCCCCAGCATTTT. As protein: CASSRGQGGPNQPQHF.

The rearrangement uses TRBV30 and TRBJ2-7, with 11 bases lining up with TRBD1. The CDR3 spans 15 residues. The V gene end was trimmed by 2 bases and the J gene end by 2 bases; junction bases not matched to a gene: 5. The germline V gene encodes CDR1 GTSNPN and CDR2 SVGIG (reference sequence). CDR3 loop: CAWSSPGQGAYEQYF. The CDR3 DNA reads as TGTGCCTGGAGTAGCCCGGGACAGGGGGCCTACGAGCAGTACTTC.

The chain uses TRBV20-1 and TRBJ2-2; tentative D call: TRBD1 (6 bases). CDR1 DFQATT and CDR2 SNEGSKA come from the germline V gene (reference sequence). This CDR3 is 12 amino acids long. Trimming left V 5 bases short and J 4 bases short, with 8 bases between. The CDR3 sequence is CSARTATGELFF. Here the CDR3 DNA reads TGCAGTGCTCGGACAGCCACCGGGGAGCTGTTTTTT.

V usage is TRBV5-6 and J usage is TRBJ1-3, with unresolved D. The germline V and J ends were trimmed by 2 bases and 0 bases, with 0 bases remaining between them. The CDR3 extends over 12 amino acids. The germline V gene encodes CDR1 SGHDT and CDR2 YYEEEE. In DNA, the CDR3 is TGTGCCAGCAGCTTCTCTGGAAACACCATATATTTT. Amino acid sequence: CASSFSGNTIYF. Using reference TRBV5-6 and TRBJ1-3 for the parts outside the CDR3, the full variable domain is DAGVTQSPTHLIKTRGQQVTLRCSPKSGHDTVSWYQQALGQGPQFIFQYYEEEERQRGNFPDRFSGHQFPNYSSELNVNALLLGDSALYLCASSFSGNTIYFGEGSWLTVV.

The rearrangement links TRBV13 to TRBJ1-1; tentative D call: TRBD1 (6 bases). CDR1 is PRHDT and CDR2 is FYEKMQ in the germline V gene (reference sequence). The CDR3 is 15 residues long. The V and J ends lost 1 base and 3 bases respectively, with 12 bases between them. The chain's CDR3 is CASSLEPGADTEAFF. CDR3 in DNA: TGTGCCAGCAGCTTAGAACCGGGGGCGGACACTGAAGCTTTCTTT.

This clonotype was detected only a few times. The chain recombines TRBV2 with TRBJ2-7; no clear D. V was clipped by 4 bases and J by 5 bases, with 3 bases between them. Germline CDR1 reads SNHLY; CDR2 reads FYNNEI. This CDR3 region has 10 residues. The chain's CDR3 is CASSVNEQYF. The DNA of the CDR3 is TGTGCCAGCAGTGTCAACGAGCAGTACTTC.

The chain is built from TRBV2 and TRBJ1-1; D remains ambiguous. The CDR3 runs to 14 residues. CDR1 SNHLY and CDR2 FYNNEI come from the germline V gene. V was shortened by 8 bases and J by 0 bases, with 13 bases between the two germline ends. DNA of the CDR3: TGTGCCAGCGCCCCCGGGCTTATGAACACTGAAGCTTTCTTT. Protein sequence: CASAPGLMNTEAFF.

CDR3 region: CASSMGQLREDGYTF. CDR3 coding DNA: TGCGCCAGCAGCATGGGACAGCTAAGGGAGGATGGCTACACCTTC. The chain is built from TRBV5-1 and TRBJ1-2; 7 nucleotides match TRBD1. The V gene's germline CDR1 is SGHRS and CDR2 YFSETQ. The CDR3 totals 15 residues. Trimming cost V 4 bases and J 6 bases; bases outside gene matches: 12.

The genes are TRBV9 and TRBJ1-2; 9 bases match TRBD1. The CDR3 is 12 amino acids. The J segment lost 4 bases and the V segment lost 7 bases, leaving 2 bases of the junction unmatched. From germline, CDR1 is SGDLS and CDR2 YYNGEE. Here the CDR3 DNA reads TGTGCCAGCTGGGACAGGGTCTATGGCTACACCTTC. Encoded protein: CASWDRVYGYTF.